The T cell receptor (beta chain) under discussion was sequenced for a study of OX40 agonist ivuxolimab in advanced cancers. Study at large: The study treated patients with ivuxolimab, an agonistic anti-OX40 (CD134) antibody.

The count of this clone is one. Antigen specificity is unknown. The CDR3 loop spans 15 amino acids. The germline V gene has CDR1 MDHEN and CDR2 SYDVKM. The V gene end was trimmed by 6 bases and the J gene end by 5 bases; junction bases not matched to a gene: 6. The table came from immunoSEQ multiplex PCR; TCRdb's copy has only in-frame clones and leaves some out. This sample has around 83,000 clones, with about 88% found just once. General study results and limits: Partial responders at 0.1-3.0 mg/kg had among the lowest clonal expansion.

On cycle 4 day 1 and cycle 7 day 1, as well as at baseline, blood was sampled. The chain recombines TRBV28 with TRBJ2-2; 10 bases are a match to TRBD1. The sequence was collected from an adult with an advanced solid tumor such as melanoma, head and neck, liver or kidney cancer. The sample consisted of CD4+ or CD8+ T cells sorted from blood, taken in a trial of the OX40 agonist ivuxolimab. DNA for the CDR3: TGTGCCAGCAGCCTCGACAGGGGGCGGACCGGGGAGCTGTTTTTT. Protein product: CASSLDRGRTGELFF.